Listed here are 31 T cell receptor beta chains from one sample, sequenced in a study of T cell responses to AZD1222 COVID-19 vaccine. Sequenced by immunoSEQ multiplex PCR; TCRdb stores in-frame clones only, minus some. The data contain some 83,000 clones, approximately 91% of them seen just once; the ten biggest clones take up about 5.5%. The specimen was peripheral blood, collected 28 days after the second AZD1222 dose. The receptors derive from an adult who received the AZD1222 COVID-19 vaccine.

The chain links TRBV9 to TRBJ2-1; 10 bases align to TRBD2. Per germline, CDR1 SGDLS and CDR2 YYNGEE. The CDR3 is 16 amino acids. V lost 4 bases to trimming and J lost 4 bases; unmatched junction nucleotides: 8. The CDR3 nucleotides are TGTGCCAGCAGCACCCGCCCTAGCGGGGGATACAATGAGCAGTTCTTC. It is translated as CASSTRPSGGYNEQFF.

The CDR3, as DNA: TGTGCCAGCAGTGAATATACCAGGGGGTACTATGGCTACACCTTC. It yields the protein CASSEYTRGYYGYTF. The chain employs TRBV25-1 and TRBJ1-2; TRBD1 matches 7 bases. Germline V gives CDR1 MGHDK, CDR2 SYGVNS. This CDR3 is built from 15 residues. Germline trimming cut 0 bases from V and 3 bases from J; bases unmatched to any gene: 4.

The gene calls are TRBV7-7 and TRBJ1-1; D remains unclear. V was trimmed by 5 bases and J by 1 base, leaving 8 bases between them. From germline, CDR1 is SSHAT and CDR2 FNYEAQ (reference sequence). The CDR3 totals 13 residues. The CDR3: CASSKGRNTEAFF. In DNA, the CDR3 is TGTGCCAGCAGCAAAGGACGGAACACTGAAGCTTTCTTT.

The chain joins TRBV23-1 to TRBJ2-1, with 9 bases that match TRBD1. Being an ORF, TRBV23-1 has a function that is uncertain. V gave up 0 bases and J gave up 7 bases; unmatched junction bases: 4. CDR3 length: 15 residues. The CDR3 spells CASSQSWDRVNEQFF. In DNA form, the CDR3 reads TGCGCCAGCAGTCAATCCTGGGACAGGGTAAATGAGCAGTTCTTC.

This chain uses TRBV7-9 with TRBJ1-1; the match to TRBD1 covers 8 bases. V was clipped by 5 bases and J by 5 bases; unmatched bases: 7. The CDR3 is made up of 14 amino acids. CDR1 SEHNR and CDR2 FQNEAQ come from the germline V gene (reference sequence). Here the CDR3 reads CASSLTGVGTEAFF. The CDR3 coding sequence is TGTGCCAGCAGCCTGACAGGGGTGGGAACTGAAGCTTTCTTT.

The J gene is TRBJ2-7, the V gene TRBV6-5; 8 nucleotides align to TRBD1. The CDR3 has 15 residues. Germline trimming cut 2 bases from V and 3 bases from J; bases unmatched to any gene: 6. Germline lookup yields CDR1 MNHEY and CDR2 SVGAGI. This CDR3 is CASSYRVDRGYEQYF. CDR3 DNA sequence: TGTGCCAGCAGTTACCGCGTAGACAGGGGCTACGAGCAGTACTTC.

The J gene is TRBJ1-2, the V gene TRBV28; unclear D gene. V was cut by 6 bases and J by 4 bases, with 18 bases left in between. Germline assignment: CDR1 MDHEN and CDR2 SYDVKM. CDR3 length equals 15 residues. The CDR3 region has the DNA TGTGCCAGCAGACCCTCGGGCAGCCAAGCCTATGGCTACACCTTC. Its translation: CASRPSGSQAYGYTF.

The rearrangement uses TRBV6-5 and TRBJ1-6; D ambiguous. Germline V gives CDR1 MNHEY, CDR2 SVGAGI. The V end lost 8 bases, the J end lost 7 bases, and 9 bases lay between the germline ends. This CDR3 has 12 residues. CDR3 in amino acids: CASWAGNSPLHF. The CDR3 nucleotides are TGTGCCAGCTGGGCGGGAAATTCACCCCTCCACTTT.

This clone is a singleton in its sample. This chain joins TRBV9 and TRBJ1-1; a possible D gene is TRBD1 (5 bases). CDR1 is SGDLS, CDR2 YYNGEE, per germline. Trimming cost V 3 bases and J 4 bases, with 13 bases left between them. This CDR3 has 14 residues. The CDR3 spells CASSARGGVTEAFF. The CDR3 bases are TGTGCCAGCAGCGCTCGTGGGGGGGTCACTGAAGCTTTCTTT.

Comments on this clone: In the same sample, other DNA sequences code for this CDR3. The J gene is TRBJ1-2, the V gene TRBV30; D gene ambiguous. V lost 4 bases and J lost 1, with 7 bases in between. Germline assignment: CDR1 GTSNPN and CDR2 SVGIG (reference sequence). The CDR3 has 12 amino acids. The CDR3 is CAWTVLNYGYTF. CDR3 nucleotides: TGTGCCTGGACTGTTCTTAACTATGGCTACACCTTC.

This clone has a single count. This chain links TRBV7-9 with TRBJ2-5; 13 bases line up with TRBD2. From germline, CDR1 is SEHNR and CDR2 FQNEAQ (reference sequence). Trimming removed 4 bases from V and 5 bases from J; junction bases left unmatched: 10. There are 17 residues in the CDR3. The CDR3: CASSSRLAGGERETQYF. CDR3 in DNA: TGTGCCAGCAGCTCCCGACTAGCGGGGGGCGAAAGGGAGACCCAGTACTTC.

This sequence joins TRBV15 and TRBJ1-5; D is ambiguous. The germline V and J ends were trimmed by 0 bases and 4 bases, with 4 bases remaining between them. Germline-derived CDR1 and CDR2 are LNHNV and YYDKDF (reference sequence). The CDR3 is 13 amino acids. CDR3 region: CATSRDPNQPQHF. DNA of the CDR3: TGTGCCACCAGCAGAGACCCAAATCAGCCCCAGCATTTT.

The chain has TRBV2 and TRBJ2-3; no definite D call. CDR1 and CDR2 (germline): SNHLY, FYNNEI. V lost 3 bases and J 3 bases, leaving 10 bases between the germline ends. This CDR3 region has 14 residues. CDR3 nucleotide sequence: TGTGCCAGCAGTGACCTACAGACTACAGATACGCAGTATTTT. Translating it yields CASSDLQTTDTQYF.

This chain uses TRBV19 with TRBJ1-1; tentative D call: TRBD1 (5 bases). Between the trimmed V and J ends, which lost 3 bases and 4 bases, there was a span of 15 bases. The CDR3 is 15 amino acids. Germline V gene lookup returns CDR1 LNHDA and CDR2 SQIVND (reference sequence). The CDR3 bases are TGTGCCAGTAGTATCTTTGGCGCAGGGTCCACTGAAGCTTTCTTT. It codes for CASSIFGAGSTEAFF.

This clone showed up just a few times. The chain has TRBV18 and TRBJ2-7; tentatively, D is TRBD1 (6 bases). The germline V gene encodes CDR1 KGHSH and CDR2 LQKENI. Trimming removed 4 bases at V and 6 bases at J, with 13 bases between. CDR3 length: 13 residues. CDR3 coding DNA: TGTGCCAGCTCACAGGGGGAGCCGGGCGAGCAGTACTTC. Amino acid sequence: CASSQGEPGEQYF.

V and J are TRBV19 and TRBJ2-2; D perhaps matches TRBD1 (6 bases). Germline V gene sequence: CDR1 LNHDA, CDR2 SQIVND (reference sequence). V was shortened by 0 bases and J by 1 base, with 12 bases between the two germline ends. CDR3 length equals 17 residues. CDR3 sequence (DNA): TGTGCCAGTAGTATAGATCTTAACAGGGAGAACACCGGGGAGCTGTTTTTT. Protein product: CASSIDLNRENTGELFF.

The rearrangement joins TRBV7-6 to TRBJ1-3, with TRBD1 matching over 9 bases. The J segment lost 0 bases and the V segment lost 6 bases, leaving 6 bases of the junction unmatched. The CDR3 consists of 16 residues. Germline V CDR1 and CDR2: SGHVS, FNYEAQ. The DNA for the CDR3 is TGTGCCAGCAGTCTTACAGGGGGCATCTCTGGAAACACCATATATTTT. Its protein is CASSLTGGISGNTIYF. The whole variable domain, remainder taken from reference TRBV7-6 and TRBJ1-3, is GAGVSQSPRYKVTKRGQDVALRCDPISGHVSLYWYRQALGQGPEFLTYFNYEAQQDKSGLPNDRFSAERPEGSISTLTIQRTEQRDSAMYRCASSLTGGISGNTIYFGEGSWLTVV.

There are a few counts of this clone. V and J are TRBV13 and TRBJ1-2; tentative D call: TRBD1 (6 bases). Germline CDR1 PRHDT, CDR2 FYEKMQ (reference sequence). The CDR3 totals 13 residues. The ends were cut back, 4 bases at V and 6 bases at J, with 12 bases in the middle. The CDR3, as DNA: TGTGCCAGCAGCTACCCGGGGACACATGGCTACACCTTC. Translating it yields CASSYPGTHGYTF.

The chain combines TRBV28 with TRBJ2-3, with D perhaps being TRBD1 or TRBD2 (5 bases each). Germline values: CDR1 MDHEN, CDR2 SYDVKM. The CDR3 runs to 18 residues. Trimming took off 5 bases at V and 2 bases at J, with 23 bases between the two ends. This CDR3 reads CASSQTTGTAGHTDTQYF. The CDR3 DNA reads TGTGCCAGCAGTCAGACCACCGGGACCGCAGGGCACACAGATACGCAGTATTTT.

The V gene is TRBV7-2, the J gene TRBJ2-5, with 10 nucleotides matching TRBD2. There are 16 residues in the CDR3. Per the germline V gene, CDR1 is SGHTA and CDR2 is FQGNSA. With V trimmed by 6 bases and J by 5 bases, 12 bases remained unmatched. CDR3 nucleotide sequence: TGTGCCAGCAGTACTCAGTCTAGCGGGGGAAGGGAGACCCAGTACTTC. Protein sequence: CASSTQSSGGRETQYF.

The V call is TRBV7-9, the J call TRBJ1-5; D is uncertain. The CDR3 has 13 amino acids. Germline V gives CDR1 SEHNR, CDR2 FQNEAQ (reference sequence). Deletions cut 5 bases from V and 6 bases from J, with 11 bases between. This chain's CDR3 is CASSTSRGQPQHF. CDR3 nucleotide sequence: TGTGCCAGCAGCACCTCGCGCGGTCAGCCCCAGCATTTT.

J is TRBJ1-6 and V is TRBV23-1; D remains unclear. TRBV23-1 is given ORF status, its function remaining uncertain. Trimming stripped 8 bases from V and 5 bases from J, with 13 bases between. The CDR3 is made up of 14 amino acids. The CDR3 DNA sequence: TGCGCCAGCGGCCGGGTCCTCAATAATTCACCCCTCCACTTT. This sequence encodes CASGRVLNNSPLHF.

This clone was observed a few times. The rearrangement links TRBV6-5 to TRBJ1-4; 10 nucleotides align to TRBD1. Germline V gene lookup returns CDR1 MNHEY and CDR2 SVGAGI. Trimming at V came to 6 bases and at J to 8 bases, leaving 6 bases not matched to a gene. This CDR3 contains 14 residues. The CDR3 DNA reads as TGTGCCAGCAGGAGGGACAGGGGAAACGAAAAACTGTTTTTT. This translates into CASRRDRGNEKLFF.

V usage is TRBV12-3 or TRBV12-4 and J usage is TRBJ1-1; D is perhaps TRBD1 (6 bases). The CDR3 is made up of 13 amino acids. V lost 5 bases, J lost 6 bases, and 13 bases lay in between. Written as DNA, the CDR3 is TGTGCCAGCAGTGTAGGGGGATTCGCTGAAGCTTTCTTT. As protein: CASSVGGFAEAFF.

This chain joins TRBV11-2 and TRBJ2-3, with a weak D call TRBD2 (7 bases). Germline assignment: CDR1 SGHAT and CDR2 FQNNGV. The ends were cut back, 4 bases at V and 2 bases at J, with 13 bases in the middle. This CDR3 has 15 amino acids. For the CDR3, the DNA is TGTGCCAGCAGCTCAGAGGGGGGGCACACAGATACGCAGTATTTT. It specifies CASSSEGGHTDTQYF.

V gene TRBV5-1 combines with J gene TRBJ1-4, with 8 bases lining up with TRBD1. With 3 bases clipped from V and 5 bases from J, the junction kept 6 bases outside the gene matches. The germline gives CDR1 SGHRS, CDR2 YFSETQ. The CDR3 has 15 amino acids. The CDR3 region is CASSWGTGRNEKLFF. DNA of the CDR3: TGCGCCAGCAGCTGGGGGACAGGACGAAATGAAAAACTGTTTTTT.

The CDR3 reads CASSMSPGLAGLGELFF. The DNA for the CDR3 is TGTGCCAGCAGTATGTCCCCGGGACTAGCGGGGTTGGGGGAGCTGTTTTTT. The chain couples TRBV6-2 or TRBV6-3 to TRBJ2-2, with 13 bases identical to TRBD2. J was trimmed by 8 bases and V by 5 bases; bases with no gene match: 11. The CDR3 contains 17 residues. The germline V gene encodes CDR1 MNHEY and CDR2 SVGEGT.

The V call is TRBV19, the J call TRBJ1-1; D unresolved. The V gene lost 8 bases and the J gene lost 5 bases, with 9 bases spanning the gap. Germline assignment: CDR1 LNHDA and CDR2 SQIVND (reference sequence). CDR3 size: 11 residues. The chain's CDR3 is CASFKGTEAFF. The CDR3 coding sequence is TGTGCCAGTTTTAAGGGAACTGAAGCTTTCTTT.

The J gene is TRBJ1-3, the V gene TRBV7-2; D unclear. CDR1 SGHTA and CDR2 FQGNSA come from the germline V gene. V lost 4 bases and J lost 8, with 12 bases in between. The CDR3 contains 13 residues. The CDR3 DNA reads TGTGCCAGCAGCTCCCGGGGTTGGGACACCATATATTTT. It is translated as CASSSRGWDTIYF.

The rearrangement links TRBV30 to TRBJ1-2, with 7 bases that match TRBD1. The CDR3 contains 13 residues. Germline trimming cut 5 bases from V and 2 bases from J; bases unmatched to any gene: 5. In germline, CDR1 is GTSNPN, CDR2 SVGIG (reference sequence). As DNA, the CDR3 is TGTGCCTGGGTGCAGGGGGGGAACTATGGCTACACCTTC. Translation: CAWVQGGNYGYTF.

V usage is TRBV19 and J usage is TRBJ1-6; D ambiguous. CDR3 size: 15 residues. V dropped 3 bases and J dropped 7 bases, with 13 bases sitting between them. Germline lookup yields CDR1 LNHDA and CDR2 SQIVND (reference sequence). The CDR3 region is CASSMMGRGNSPLHF. The CDR3, as DNA: TGTGCCAGTAGTATGATGGGAAGAGGCAATTCACCCCTCCACTTT.